This T cell receptor beta chain appears in the sequencing data of a study of OX40 agonist ivuxolimab in advanced cancers. Assay: immunoSEQ multiplex PCR; the TCRdb copy retains only in-frame clones and omits some. The repertoire holds approximately 54,000 clones, with about nine tenths as singletons. Germline lookup yields CDR1 MDHEN and CDR2 SYDVKM. The CDR3 runs to 12 residues. V lost 8 bases and J 5 bases, leaving 12 bases between the germline ends. The sample consisted of CD4+ or CD8+ T cells sorted from blood, taken in a trial of the OX40 agonist ivuxolimab. The V call is TRBV28, the J call TRBJ2-5; maybe TRBD1 (5 bases). This receptor was identified in an adult with an advanced solid tumor such as melanoma, head and neck, liver or kidney cancer. The DNA for the CDR3 is TGTGCCAGCGACAGTTCGTTTGAGACCCAGTACTTC. Translated: CASDSSFETQYF. Drawing the rest from reference TRBV28 and TRBJ2-5, the complete variable domain is DVKVTQSSRYLVKRTGEKVFLECVQDMDHENMFWYRQDPGLGLRLIYFSYDVKMKEKGDIPEGYSVSREKKERFSLILESASTNQTSMYLCASDSSFETQYFGPGTRLLVL.